This TCR beta chain stems from a study of cytomegalovirus exposure and HLA in healthy donors (dated by TCRdb to between 2016 and 2019). For the wider study: According to a later analysis, one platform produced both the approximately 110 validation repertoires and the 666 repertoires of the first cohort. The study aimed to test whether signatures of past pathogen exposure could be identified by cataloging public T cell receptors. A separate validation cohort of roughly 130 different subjects was used in addition to the roughly 720-subject first cohort. The study combined high-throughput TCR immunosequencing, statistical association of individual TCRs with disease status, and machine learning to predict cytomegalovirus infection status. General study outcomes and caveats: The study listed 150 to 200 TCR beta chains as associated with cytomegalovirus. In a later analysis, TCRs clustered in the first cohort were found to also tend to co-occur in the roughly 120 validation repertoires, with 85% to 95% of cluster scores above 0. All 120 or so repertoires were used to score co-occurrence in the validation cohort in a later analysis, because that analysis had no HLA typing for the cohort. A few of the identified cytomegalovirus-associated TCR beta chains were confirmed in vitro to be specific for cytomegalovirus antigens. According to the authors, the approach could potentially be generalized to other disease states and immunological phenotypes. Most TCR sequences were seen in very few donors, while some public TCRs were found in many individuals. In both the original and validation cohorts, the classifier was reported to diagnose cytomegalovirus status with high specificity and sensitivity.

As regards this clone: This receptor's antigen is unknown. No base quality information exists; no much larger clone differs at one position.

Library preparation employed the immunoSEQ multiplex PCR assay. As for the authors' bioinformatics: A statistical classification framework was built to diagnose cytomegalovirus status from the catalog of TCR beta chain sequences. The immuneACCESS repertoire file appears here via TCRdb, limited to in-frame rearrangements. These files lack a portion of the clones; in checked studies, under half of the deficit traces to unresolved V genes, and the cause of the others is not known. V and J calls and clone size come straight from that table; D and trimming were deduced from the DNA. The sample contains 200,000 to 250,000 clones, 87% of them found a single time. The ten largest make up 2% to 2.5% of the sample. The donors were included in the validation cohort of 120 subjects, a group kept apart from the roughly 670-subject first cohort. Trimmed from V: 4 bases; trimmed from J: 4 bases; junction bases lacking a gene match: 7. Including the terminal cysteine and phenylalanine, the CDR3 comprises 14 residues. Only CDR3 DNA remains: 42 bases, in frame from the first base. The germline V gene gives CDR1 as SGHRS and CDR2 as YFSETQ.

Sequenced input: PBMCs. The sequence came from a woman aged 18-35 years in good health and CMV-seropositive. The sequence joins TRBV5-1 to TRBJ2-7; TRBD1 matches 8 bases in the middle. The bases are TGCGCCAGCAGCATACAAGACAGGGGATACGAGCAGTACTTC. This translates into CASSIQDRGYEQYF.